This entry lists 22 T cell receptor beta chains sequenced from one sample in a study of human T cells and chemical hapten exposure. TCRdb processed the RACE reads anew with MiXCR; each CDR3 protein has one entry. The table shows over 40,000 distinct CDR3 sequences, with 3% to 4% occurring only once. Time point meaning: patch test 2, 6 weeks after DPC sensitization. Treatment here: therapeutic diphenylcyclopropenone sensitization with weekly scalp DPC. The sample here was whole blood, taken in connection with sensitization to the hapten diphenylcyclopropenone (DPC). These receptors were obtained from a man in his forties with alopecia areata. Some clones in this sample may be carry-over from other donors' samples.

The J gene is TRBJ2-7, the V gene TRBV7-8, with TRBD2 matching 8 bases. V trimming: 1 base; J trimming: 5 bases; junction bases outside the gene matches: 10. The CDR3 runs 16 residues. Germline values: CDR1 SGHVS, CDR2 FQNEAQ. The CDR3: CASSLGWNGRDNEQYF. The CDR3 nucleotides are TGTGCCAGCAGCTTAGGTTGGAACGGGAGGGATAACGAGCAGTACTTC.

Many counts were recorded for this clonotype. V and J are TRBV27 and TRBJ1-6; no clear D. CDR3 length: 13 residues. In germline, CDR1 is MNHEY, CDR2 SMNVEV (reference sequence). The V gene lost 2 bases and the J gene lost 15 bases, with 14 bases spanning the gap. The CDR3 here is CASSLLGEMVLHF. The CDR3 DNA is TGTGCCAGCAGTTTACTTGGGGAAATGGTCCTCCACTTT.

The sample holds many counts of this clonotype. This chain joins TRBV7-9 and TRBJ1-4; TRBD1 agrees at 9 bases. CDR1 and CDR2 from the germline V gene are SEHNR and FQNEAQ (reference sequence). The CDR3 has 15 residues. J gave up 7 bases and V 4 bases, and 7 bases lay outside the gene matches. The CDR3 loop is CASSSLGQGSEKLFF. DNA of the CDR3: TGTGCCAGCAGCTCCCTGGGACAGGGAAGTGAAAAACTGTTTTTT. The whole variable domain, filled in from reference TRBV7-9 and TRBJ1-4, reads DTGVSQNPRHKITKRGQNVTFRCDPISEHNRLYWYRQTLGQGPEFLTYFQNEAQLEKSRLLSDRFSAERPKGSFSTLEIQRTEQGDSAMYLCASSSLGQGSEKLFFGSGTQLSVL.

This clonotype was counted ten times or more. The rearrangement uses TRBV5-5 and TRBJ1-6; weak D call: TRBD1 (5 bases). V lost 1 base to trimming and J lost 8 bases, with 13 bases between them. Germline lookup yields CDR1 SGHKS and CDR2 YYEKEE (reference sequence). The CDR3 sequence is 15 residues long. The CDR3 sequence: CASSLRGTEDSPLHF. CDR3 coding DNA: TGTGCCAGCAGCTTGAGGGGCACCGAGGATTCACCCCTCCACTTT.

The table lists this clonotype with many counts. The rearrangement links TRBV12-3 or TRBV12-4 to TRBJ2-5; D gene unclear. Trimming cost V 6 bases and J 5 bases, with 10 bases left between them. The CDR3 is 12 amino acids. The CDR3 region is CASRDLRETQYF. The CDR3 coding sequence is TGTGCCAGCAGAGATCTCAGGGAGACCCAGTACTTC.

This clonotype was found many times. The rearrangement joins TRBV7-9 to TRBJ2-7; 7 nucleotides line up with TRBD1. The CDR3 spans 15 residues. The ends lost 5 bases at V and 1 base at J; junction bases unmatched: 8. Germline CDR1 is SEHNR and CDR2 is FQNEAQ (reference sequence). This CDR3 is CASSHLSTGSYEQYF. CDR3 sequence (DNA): TGTGCCAGCAGCCACTTATCGACAGGGTCCTACGAGCAGTACTTC.

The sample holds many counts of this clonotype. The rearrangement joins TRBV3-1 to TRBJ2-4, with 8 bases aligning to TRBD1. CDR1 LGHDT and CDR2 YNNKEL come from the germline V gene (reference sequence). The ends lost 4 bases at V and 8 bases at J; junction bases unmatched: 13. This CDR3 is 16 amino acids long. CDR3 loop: CASSRRSPGGMDIQYF. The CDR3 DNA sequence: TGTGCCAGCAGCCGCCGATCGCCAGGGGGCATGGACATTCAGTACTTC.

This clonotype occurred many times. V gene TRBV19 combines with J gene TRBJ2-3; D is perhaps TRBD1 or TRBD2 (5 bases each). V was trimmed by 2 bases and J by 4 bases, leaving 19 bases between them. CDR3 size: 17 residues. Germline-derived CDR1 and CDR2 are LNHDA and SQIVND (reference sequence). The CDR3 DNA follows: TGTGCCAGTAGTATAACCCCTGTGAGGGGCCGACCAGATACGCAGTATTTT. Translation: CASSITPVRGRPDTQYF.

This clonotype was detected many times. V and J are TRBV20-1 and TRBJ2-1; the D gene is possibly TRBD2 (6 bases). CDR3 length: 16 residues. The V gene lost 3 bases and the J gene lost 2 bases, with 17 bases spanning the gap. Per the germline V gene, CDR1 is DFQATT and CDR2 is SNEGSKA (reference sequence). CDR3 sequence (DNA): TGCAGTGCTAGTCCCGCAGGGACTGCAACCTACAATGAGCAGTTCTTC. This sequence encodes CSASPAGTATYNEQFF.

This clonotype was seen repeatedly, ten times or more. The CDR3 nucleotides read TGTGCCAGCAGTTTGACAGGGGACGAGACCCAGTACTTC. Translating gives CASSLTGDETQYF. The chain recombines TRBV28 with TRBJ2-5; the match to TRBD1 covers 8 bases. The J segment lost 5 bases and the V segment lost 3 bases, leaving 2 bases of the junction unmatched. Germline V CDR1 and CDR2: MDHEN, SYDVKM. CDR3 length: 13 amino acids. The complete variable domain, with remaining parts taken from reference TRBV28 and TRBJ2-5, reads DVKVTQSSRYLVKRTGEKVFLECVQDMDHENMFWYRQDPGLGLRLIYFSYDVKMKEKGDIPEGYSVSREKKERFSLILESASTNQTSMYLCASSLTGDETQYFGPGTRLLVL.

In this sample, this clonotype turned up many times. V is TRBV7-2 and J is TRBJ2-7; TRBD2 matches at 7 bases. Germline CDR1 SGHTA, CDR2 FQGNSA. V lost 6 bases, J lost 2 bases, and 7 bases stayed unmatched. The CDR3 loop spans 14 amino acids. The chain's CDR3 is CASRSGLGTYEQYF. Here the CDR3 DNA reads TGTGCCAGCAGGTCAGGACTAGGGACCTACGAGCAGTACTTC.

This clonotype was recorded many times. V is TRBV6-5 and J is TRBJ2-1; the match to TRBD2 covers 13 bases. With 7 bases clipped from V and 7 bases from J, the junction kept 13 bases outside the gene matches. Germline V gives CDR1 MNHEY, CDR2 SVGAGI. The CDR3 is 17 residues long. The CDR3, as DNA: TGTGCCAGCACTCTTCGCGTCGGGACTAGCGGGAAAAATGAGCAGTTCTTC. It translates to CASTLRVGTSGKNEQFF.

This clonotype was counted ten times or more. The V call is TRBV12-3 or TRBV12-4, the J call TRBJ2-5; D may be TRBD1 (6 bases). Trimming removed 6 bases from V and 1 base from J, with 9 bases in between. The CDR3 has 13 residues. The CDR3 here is CASSSDSQETQYF. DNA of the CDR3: TGTGCCAGCAGCTCGGACAGCCAAGAGACCCAGTACTTC.

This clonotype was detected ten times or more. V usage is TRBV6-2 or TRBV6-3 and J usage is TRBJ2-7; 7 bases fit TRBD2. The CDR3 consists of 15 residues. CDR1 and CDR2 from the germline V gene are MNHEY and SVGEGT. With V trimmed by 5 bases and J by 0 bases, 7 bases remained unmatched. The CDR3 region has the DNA TGTGCCAGCAGTGCGGGACTACTCTACTCCTACGAGCAGTACTTC. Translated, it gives CASSAGLLYSYEQYF.

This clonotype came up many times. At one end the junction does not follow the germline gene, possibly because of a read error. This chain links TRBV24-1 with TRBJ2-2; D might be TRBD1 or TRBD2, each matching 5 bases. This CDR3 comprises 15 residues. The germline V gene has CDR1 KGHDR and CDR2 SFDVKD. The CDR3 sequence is CATSELGRSTRELFF. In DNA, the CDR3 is TGTGCCACCAGTGAGCTGGGACGGAGCACCCGGGAGCTGTTTTTT.

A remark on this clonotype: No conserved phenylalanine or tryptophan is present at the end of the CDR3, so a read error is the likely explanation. The DNA for the CDR3 is TGTGCCAGCAGCCCGTTCCAAGAATCATACTATGGCTACACCTCC. This translates into CASSPFQESYYGYTS. The V gene is TRBV11-2, the J gene TRBJ1-2; D gene unclear. The CDR3 length is 15 residues. Trimming pared 5 bases from V and 3 bases from J, leaving 16 bases between. Germline V lookup: CDR1 SGHAT, CDR2 FQNNGV.

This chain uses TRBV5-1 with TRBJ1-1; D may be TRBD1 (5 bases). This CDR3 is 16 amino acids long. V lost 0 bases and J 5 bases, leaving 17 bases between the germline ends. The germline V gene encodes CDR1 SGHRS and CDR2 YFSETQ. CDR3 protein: CASSLAAGLVRTEAFF. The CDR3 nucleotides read TGCGCCAGCAGCTTGGCGGCAGGGTTGGTGAGGACTGAAGCTTTCTTT.

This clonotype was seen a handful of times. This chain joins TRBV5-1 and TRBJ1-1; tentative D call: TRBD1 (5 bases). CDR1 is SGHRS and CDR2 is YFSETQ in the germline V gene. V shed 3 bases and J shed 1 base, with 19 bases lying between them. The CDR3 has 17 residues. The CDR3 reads CASSSDSPIPPNTEAFF. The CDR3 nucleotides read TGCGCCAGCAGCTCCGACAGCCCGATACCCCCGAACACTGAAGCTTTCTTT.

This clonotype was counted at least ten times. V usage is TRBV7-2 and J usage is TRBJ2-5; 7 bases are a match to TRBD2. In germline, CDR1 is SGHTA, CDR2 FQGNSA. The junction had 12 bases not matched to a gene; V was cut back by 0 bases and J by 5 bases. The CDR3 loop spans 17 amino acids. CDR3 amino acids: CASSLALGGSSTETQYF. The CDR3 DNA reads TGTGCCAGCAGCTTAGCGCTTGGCGGGAGTTCAACTGAGACCCAGTACTTC.

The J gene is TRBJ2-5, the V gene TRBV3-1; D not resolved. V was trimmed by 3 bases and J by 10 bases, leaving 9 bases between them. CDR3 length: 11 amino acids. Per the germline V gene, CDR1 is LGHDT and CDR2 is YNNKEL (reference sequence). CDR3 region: CASSHLSIQYF. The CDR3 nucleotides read TGTGCCAGCAGCCATCTCTCGATCCAGTACTTC.

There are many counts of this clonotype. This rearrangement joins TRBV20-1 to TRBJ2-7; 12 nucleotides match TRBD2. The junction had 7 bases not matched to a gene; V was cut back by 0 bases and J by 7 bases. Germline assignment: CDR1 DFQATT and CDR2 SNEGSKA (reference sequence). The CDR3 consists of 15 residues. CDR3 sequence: CSARDPTSGRQEQYF. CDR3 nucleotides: TGCAGTGCTAGAGATCCGACTAGCGGGAGACAGGAGCAGTACTTC.

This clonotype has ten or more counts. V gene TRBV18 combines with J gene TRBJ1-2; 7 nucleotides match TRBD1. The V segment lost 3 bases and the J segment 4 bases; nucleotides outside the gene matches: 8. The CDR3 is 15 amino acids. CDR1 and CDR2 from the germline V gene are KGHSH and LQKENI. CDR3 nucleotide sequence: TGTGCCAGCTCACCCGGGACAGCAACCTTCTATGGCTACACCTTC. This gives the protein CASSPGTATFYGYTF.